In this sample, the clone carrying this TCR gamma chain turned up a few times. Its antigen is not known. This sample is part of a study of Vδ1+ human thymocytes. The germline gives CDR1 VINAFY, CDR2 YDVSNSKD. The CDR3 has 15 amino acids. Trimming at V came to 0 bases and at J to 11 bases, leaving 16 bases not matched to a gene. Study-wide points: In the thymus, TRG and TRD repertoires looked highly polyclonal with Gaussian CDR3 lengths. Thymic delta-chain repertoires held approximately 20% Vdelta2 sequences and few Vdelta3, despite high sort purity.

RNA was extracted from the cells and then reverse transcribed. CDR3 amplicons came from multiplex PCR with pooled V-gene forward and constant-region reverse primers. TCRdb made new clone calls on the multiplex PCR reads using CATT. This table holds about 27,000 gamma-chain clones, over 15% found once. This receptor was obtained from a boy less than two years old who had congenital heart surgery. The sequenced sample consisted of Vdelta1+ gamma-delta thymocytes from the thymus. Subset indicated: FACS-sorted CD3+ TCRalphabeta- TCRVdelta1+ TCRVdelta2- thymocytes. This chain joins TRGV5 and TRGJ1 or TRGJ2. For the CDR3, the DNA is TGTGCCACCTGGGACAGGCCTGTGATGGTTTCGGAGAAACTCTTT. Its translation: CATWDRPVMVSEKLF.